One TCR beta chain is described in this entry. The CDR3 is 15 amino acids. The V gene lost 0 bases and the J gene lost 5 bases, with 13 bases spanning the gap. The V gene's germline CDR1 is MNHEY and CDR2 SVGAGI. The record originates from a study of blood T cell repertoires in COVID-19. Across the whole study: Samples representing acute and convalescent COVID-19 were sourced from the United States, Italy and Spain. The cDNA or gDNA used as material had been derived from T cells, B-cell-depleted T cells, or PBMCs.

Per the original methods: From reference gene primer amplification, estimates of nucleated cell counts were derived. The repertoire was sequenced with immunoSEQ multiplex PCR; TCRdb's copy has only in-frame clones and lacks some. That table furnishes V, J and clone size, whereas the DNA furnished D and trimming. The sample has a few hundred thousand clones, approximately 88% seen once. The TCR comes from a man between 40 and 49 years old with acute or convalescent COVID-19. V usage is TRBV6-5 and J usage is TRBJ1-1, with a weak D call TRBD1 (5 bases). The sequencing input was peripheral blood. CDR3 bases: TGTGCCAGCAGTTACTCGTCAGGGTTGGGTACTGAAGCTTTCTTT. This gives the protein CASSYSSGLGTEAFF.